A single sample gave rise to the 21 T cell receptor beta chains below, sequenced in a study of blood T cell repertoires in COVID-19. Sequencing was performed with immunoSEQ multiplex PCR; in TCRdb, only in-frame clones are kept and a portion is missing. The sample yields 45,000 to 50,000 clones, around 79% seen once. Sequencing input: peripheral blood. The receptor source for this set is a human donor with active or convalescent COVID-19. The donor label of this sample is uncertain.

V is TRBV19 and J is TRBJ2-2; 8 positions agree with TRBD2. Germline-derived CDR1 and CDR2 are LNHDA and SQIVND (reference sequence). After removal of 6 bases from V and 6 bases from J, the junction contained 12 bases not matched to a gene. There are 16 residues in the CDR3. In DNA form, the CDR3 reads TGTGCCAGTAGGGACCCCGGGGGGGATGTGGCCGGGGAGCTGTTTTTT. It codes for CASRDPGGDVAGELFF. The variable domain in full, with the rest retrieved from reference TRBV19 and TRBJ2-2, is DGGITQSPKYLFRKEGQNVTLSCEQNLNHDAMYWYRQDPGQGLRLIYYSQIVNDFQKGDIAEGYSVSREKKESFPLTVTSAQKNPTAFYLCASRDPGGDVAGELFFGEGSRLTVL.

The V gene is TRBV3-1 (or the pseudogene TRBV3-2), the J gene TRBJ2-2, with D possibly being TRBD1 (5 bases). The CDR3 extends over 16 amino acids. V lost 4 bases, J lost 6 bases, and 18 bases lay in between. The germline gives CDR1 LGHDT, CDR2 YNNKEL (reference sequence). In nucleotides, the CDR3 is TGTGCCAGCAGCCTACCCCTAGTCGTCAGGGCCGGGGAGCTGTTTTTT. Amino acid sequence: CASSLPLVVRAGELFF.

For the CDR3, the DNA is TGTGCCAGCCAGGGTAGCAATCAGCCCCAGCATTTT. Translating it yields CASQGSNQPQHF. The rearrangement uses TRBV28 and TRBJ1-5, with D possibly matching TRBD1 (5 bases). Germline V gene lookup returns CDR1 MDHEN and CDR2 SYDVKM. V lost 8 bases and J lost 0, with 5 bases in between. This CDR3 comprises 12 residues.

The J gene is TRBJ2-6, the V gene TRBV5-1; 7 nucleotides agree with TRBD1. Germline-derived CDR1 and CDR2 are SGHRS and YFSETQ. The CDR3 contains 17 residues. The junction had 6 bases not matched to a gene; V was cut back by 0 bases and J by 3 bases. This CDR3 reads CASSLVVGGGGANVLTF. The DNA of the CDR3 is TGCGCCAGCAGCTTGGTAGTAGGGGGCGGTGGGGCCAACGTCCTGACTTTC.

The V call is TRBV7-2, the J call TRBJ1-2, with D tentatively TRBD1 (5 bases). There are 13 residues in the CDR3. V dropped 5 bases and J dropped 4 bases, with 11 bases sitting between them. Germline V lookup: CDR1 SGHTA, CDR2 FQGNSA. The CDR3 spells CASSLGGTYGYTF. As DNA, the CDR3 is TGTGCCAGCAGCCTGGGGGGGACCTATGGCTACACCTTC. Combining the CDR3 with reference TRBV7-2 and TRBJ1-2 gives the whole variable domain GAGVSQSPSNKVTEKGKDVELRCDPISGHTALYWYRQSLGQGLEFLIYFQGNSAPDKSGLPSDRFSAERTGGSVSTLTIQRTQQEDSAVYLCASSLGGTYGYTFGSGTRLTVV.

The chain recombines TRBV7-2 with TRBJ2-2; D might be TRBD1 (5 bases). CDR1 and CDR2 from the germline V gene are SGHTA and FQGNSA. This CDR3 region has 14 residues. V gave up 2 bases and J gave up 1 base, with 5 bases separating them. The CDR3 protein is CASSLQGNTGELFF. DNA for the CDR3: TGTGCCAGCAGCTTACAGGGGAACACCGGGGAGCTGTTTTTT.

The CDR3 DNA sequence: TGTGCCAGCAGTTCGCAGGCCGGTAATGAAAAACTGTTTTTT. Its translation: CASSSQAGNEKLFF. This chain uses TRBV28 with TRBJ1-4, with D uncertain. The CDR3 extends over 14 amino acids. The germline V gene has CDR1 MDHEN and CDR2 SYDVKM. Deletions cut 4 bases from V and 4 bases from J, with 10 bases between.

The chain has TRBV6-5 and TRBJ1-1; TRBD1 is a possible D gene (5 bases). The CDR3 length is 15 residues. The V gene's germline CDR1 is MNHEY and CDR2 SVGAGI. Trimming removed 2 bases at V and 4 bases at J, with 14 bases between. The CDR3 reads CASSYGGTPVTEAFF. The CDR3 DNA reads TGTGCCAGCAGTTACGGAGGGACCCCTGTCACTGAAGCTTTCTTT.

This clone was counted a few times. Other DNA sequences from this sample encode an identical CDR3 as well. V is TRBV27 and J is TRBJ2-7, with a possible D match to TRBD1 (6 bases). V was trimmed by 5 bases and J by 4 bases, leaving 12 bases between them. Germline CDR1 and CDR2: MNHEY and SMNVEV (reference sequence). The CDR3 extends over 13 amino acids. The CDR3 bases are TGTGCCAGCAGTCCCACAGGGCTGTACGAGCAGTACTTC. Amino acid sequence: CASSPTGLYEQYF.

This chain links TRBV3-1 (or the pseudogene TRBV3-2) with TRBJ1-1; D gene ambiguous. Germline CDR1 LGHDT, CDR2 YNNKEL (reference sequence). The CDR3 is made up of 14 amino acids. Trimming pared 1 base from V and 1 base from J, leaving 7 bases between. CDR3: CASSQAQPNTEAFF. The DNA for the CDR3 is TGTGCCAGCAGCCAAGCACAGCCGAACACTGAAGCTTTCTTT.

This chain connects TRBV15 to TRBJ1-5, with 11 bases fitting TRBD1. Losses at the gene ends were 0 bases for V and 8 bases for J; bases not matched to a gene: 9. Germline V gene sequence: CDR1 LNHNV, CDR2 YYDKDF (reference sequence). This CDR3 has 17 residues. CDR3 nucleotides: TGTGCCACCAGCAGAGACCCGGGACAGGGGGGATCGGAGCCCCAGCATTTT. Translated, it gives CATSRDPGQGGSEPQHF.

This chain links TRBV2 with TRBJ2-4; 11 bases align to TRBD1. In germline, CDR1 is SNHLY, CDR2 FYNNEI. This CDR3 is 17 amino acids long. The ends lost 6 bases at V and 3 bases at J; junction bases unmatched: 10. The CDR3 DNA follows: TGTGCCAGCAGGGCTGATGGGACAGGGGGAAGCAAAAACATTCAGTACTTC. This encodes CASRADGTGGSKNIQYF.

The table lists this clone with a few counts. The rearrangement uses TRBV5-1 and TRBJ2-1, with D possibly being TRBD1 (5 bases). CDR3 length: 13 amino acids. Germline CDR1 reads SGHRS; CDR2 reads YFSETQ. V lost 0 bases, J lost 10 bases, and 11 bases lay in between. DNA for the CDR3: TGCGCCAGCAGCTTGGAGCAGAAGGGGGAGCAGTTCTTC. It specifies CASSLEQKGEQFF.

The genes are TRBV6-5 and TRBJ2-1; 11 nucleotides agree with TRBD2. The germline V gene encodes CDR1 MNHEY and CDR2 SVGAGI. V shed 6 bases, J shed 8 bases, and the junction held 6 bases outside the gene matches. The CDR3 contains 14 residues. CDR3 protein: CASSPTSGTDEQFF. CDR3 nucleotides: TGTGCCAGCAGCCCGACTAGCGGGACTGATGAGCAGTTCTTC.

The chain is built from TRBV6-4 and TRBJ2-6; 10 positions agree with TRBD2. V lost 4 bases and J lost 0; bases outside the gene matches: 0. The CDR3 totals 16 residues. Germline CDR1 and CDR2: MRHNA and SNTAGT. The CDR3 nucleotides are TGTGCCAGCAGTGCTAGCGGGAGCTCTGGGGCCAACGTCCTGACTTTC. It translates to CASSASGSSGANVLTF.

The table lists this clone with a few counts. The chain employs TRBV9 and TRBJ2-1, with TRBD2 identical over 10 bases. Germline-derived CDR1 and CDR2 are SGDLS and YYNGEE. The CDR3 runs 15 residues. V was pared by 1 base and J by 8 bases, with 6 bases of the junction left unmatched. CDR3 DNA sequence: TGTGCCAGCAGCGTAAAGAGCGGGAGGGCACATGAGCAGTTCTTC. It encodes CASSVKSGRAHEQFF.

This clone was observed a few times. This sequence joins TRBV7-3 and TRBJ2-1; TRBD2 aligns across 7 bases. The length of the CDR3 is 12 residues. Per the germline V gene, CDR1 is SGHTA and CDR2 is FQGTGA. J lost 10 bases, V lost 5 bases, and 5 bases had no gene match. The CDR3 coding sequence is TGTGCCAGCAGCCTCAGCGGGATGGAGCAGTTCTTC. The encoded protein is CASSLSGMEQFF. The entire variable domain, with the rest obtained from reference TRBV7-3 and TRBJ2-1, is as follows: GAGVSQTPSNKVTEKGKYVELRCDPISGHTALYWYRQSLGQGPEFLIYFQGTGAADDSGLPNDRFFAVRPEGSVSTLKIQRTERGDSAVYLCASSLSGMEQFFGPGTRLTVL.

This clone was detected only once. V gene TRBV28 combines with J gene TRBJ2-1; D is perhaps TRBD1 (6 bases). The germline CDR1 and CDR2 sequences are MDHEN and SYDVKM. The CDR3 totals 15 residues. V lost 6 bases to trimming and J lost 4 bases, with 16 bases between them. The CDR3 sequence is CASRLWGQGYNEQFF. CDR3 sequence (DNA): TGTGCCAGCAGGCTTTGGGGGCAGGGTTACAATGAGCAGTTCTTC.

The V and J genes are TRBV6-5 and TRBJ1-1; D is perhaps TRBD1 (5 bases). Trimming stripped 7 bases from V and 0 bases from J, with 12 bases between. The V gene's germline CDR1 is MNHEY and CDR2 SVGAGI. The CDR3 spans 14 residues. This chain's CDR3 is CASIGAGLNTEAFF. Here the CDR3 DNA reads TGTGCCAGCATAGGAGCAGGGTTGAACACTGAAGCTTTCTTT.

The CDR3: CASSEAFGYEQYF. CDR3 sequence (DNA): TGTGCCAGCAGTGAAGCCTTCGGCTACGAGCAGTACTTC. This chain joins TRBV2 and TRBJ2-7; D not resolved. The CDR3 sequence is 13 residues long. From germline, CDR1 is SNHLY and CDR2 FYNNEI. V gave up 0 bases and J gave up 3 bases, with 6 bases separating them.

The chain recombines TRBV7-2 with TRBJ2-2; the D gene is possibly TRBD1 (7 bases). CDR3 length equals 18 residues. Trimming shortened V by 5 bases and J by 3 bases, and 22 bases separated the two germline ends. Germline V gene data show CDR1 as SGHTA and CDR2 as FQGNSA. CDR3 in amino acids: CASSLIHAGQTYTGELFF. In DNA form, the CDR3 reads TGTGCCAGCAGCCTAATCCATGCGGGACAGACATACACCGGGGAGCTGTTTTTT.